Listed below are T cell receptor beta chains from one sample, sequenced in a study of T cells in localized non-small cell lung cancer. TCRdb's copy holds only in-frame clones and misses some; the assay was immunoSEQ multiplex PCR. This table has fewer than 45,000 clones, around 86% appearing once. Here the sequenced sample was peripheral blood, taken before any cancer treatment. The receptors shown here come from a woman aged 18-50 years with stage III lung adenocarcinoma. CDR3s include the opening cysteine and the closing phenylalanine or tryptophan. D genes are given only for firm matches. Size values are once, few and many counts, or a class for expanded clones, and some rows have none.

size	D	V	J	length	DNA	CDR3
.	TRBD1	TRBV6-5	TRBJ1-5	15	TGTGCCAGCAGACCCACAGGGGGTAGCAATCAGCCCCAGCATTTT	CASRPTGGSNQPQHF
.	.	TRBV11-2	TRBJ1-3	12	TGTGCCAGCAGTTATTACGGAAACACCATATATTTT	CASSYYGNTIYF
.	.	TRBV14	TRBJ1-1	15	TGTGCCAGCAGCCTTGGACGGGGACGGACCACTGAAGCTTTCTTT	CASSLGRGRTTEAFF
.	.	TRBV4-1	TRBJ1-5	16	TGCGCCAGCAGCCAAGAAGGAGAGGGGATAAATCAGCCCCAGCATTTT	CASSQEGEGINQPQHF
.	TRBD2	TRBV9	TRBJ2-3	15	TGTGCCAGCAGCTTGGGACTAGCGGTCACAGATACGCAGTATTTT	CASSLGLAVTDTQYF
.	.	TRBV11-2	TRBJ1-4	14	TGTGCCAGCAGCTTATACAGGGCGGGGGAAAAACTGTTTTTT	CASSLYRAGEKLFF
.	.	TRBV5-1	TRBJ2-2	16	TGCGCCAGCAGCTTGAGTTGGCCGAGGAACACCGGGGAGCTGTTTTTT	CASSLSWPRNTGELFF
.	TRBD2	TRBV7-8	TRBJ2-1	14	TGTGCCAGCAGCCCGAGGGACTACGAGGATGAGCAGTTCTTC	CASSPRDYEDEQFF
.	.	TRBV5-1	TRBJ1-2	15	TGCGCCAGCAGCGTGGACGGATCTCTAAACTATGGCTACACCTTC	CASSVDGSLNYGYTF
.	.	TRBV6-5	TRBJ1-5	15	TGTGCCAGCAGTTACTCGGGCCCCCCCGATCAGCCCCAGCATTTT	CASSYSGPPDQPQHF
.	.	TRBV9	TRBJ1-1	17	TGTGCCAGCAGCCCCCTGACGAGTAGGGGGGTGACGGCTGAAGCTTTCTTT	CASSPLTSRGVTAEAFF
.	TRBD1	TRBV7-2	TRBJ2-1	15	TGTGCCAGCAGCCCAGGGGGCGGGCCCTACAATGAGCAGTTCTTC	CASSPGGGPYNEQFF
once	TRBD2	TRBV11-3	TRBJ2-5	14	TGTGCCAGCAGCTTCCTAGCGGGTAAAGAGACCCAGTACTTC	CASSFLAGKETQYF
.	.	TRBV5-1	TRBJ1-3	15	TGCGCCAGCAGCTTGGAGGGAACCGCCGGAAACACCATATATTTT	CASSLEGTAGNTIYF
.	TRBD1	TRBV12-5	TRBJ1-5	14	TGTGCTAGTGGCCAGGGACAGGGCGGCCAGCCCCAGCATTTT	CASGQGQGGQPQHF
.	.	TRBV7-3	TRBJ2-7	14	TGTGCCAGCAGCTTAATGGGGTTGGGCTACGAGCAGTACTTC	CASSLMGLGYEQYF
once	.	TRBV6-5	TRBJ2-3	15	TGTGCCAGCAGTTACTCGTTTGGGTGGACAGATACGCAGTATTTT	CASSYSFGWTDTQYF
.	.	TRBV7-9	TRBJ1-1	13	TGTGCCAGCAGCTTTTTAGCCGGGGAAGGAGCTTTCTTT	CASSFLAGEGAFF
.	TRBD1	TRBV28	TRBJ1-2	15	TGTGCCAGCAGGGGCACAGGGGATCTAAACTATGGCTACACCTTC	CASRGTGDLNYGYTF
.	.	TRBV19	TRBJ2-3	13	TGTGCCAGTAGTATAAAGATCACAGATACGCAGTATTTT	CASSIKITDTQYF
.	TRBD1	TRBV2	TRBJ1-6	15	TGTGCCAGCAGGGGACAGGGGGCGCGGGTTTCACCCCTCCACTTT	CASRGQGARVSPLHF
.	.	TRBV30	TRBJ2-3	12	TGTGCCTGGGGAGACTCCACAGATACGCAGTATTTT	CAWGDSTDTQYF
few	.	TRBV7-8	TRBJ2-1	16	TGTGCCAGCAGCGACCCAGGGGACCCAGCTATCAATGAGCAGTTCTTC	CASSDPGDPAINEQFF
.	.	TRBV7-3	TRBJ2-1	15	TGTGCCAGCAGCTCTCTGGGGCAAGTCTACAATGAGCAGTTCTTC	CASSSLGQVYNEQFF
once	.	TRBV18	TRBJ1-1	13	TGTGCCAGCTCAAGCGCAGGGCAAGGTGAAGCTTTCTTT	CASSSAGQGEAFF
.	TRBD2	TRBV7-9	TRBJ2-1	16	TGTGCCAGCAGCTCAACTAGCGGGATCTCCTACAATGAGCAGTTCTTC	CASSSTSGISYNEQFF
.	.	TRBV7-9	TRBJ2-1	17	TGTGCCAGCAGCCCCCGAGGGGGACTCCCCTCCTACAATGAGCAGTTCTTC	CASSPRGGLPSYNEQFF
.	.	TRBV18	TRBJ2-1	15	TGTGCCAGCTTCTGGGGGCTAAGCTCCTACAATGAGCAGTTCTTC	CASFWGLSSYNEQFF
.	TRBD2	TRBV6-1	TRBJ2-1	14	TGTGCCAGCAGTGAAGGACGACTAGCGGTCCAGCAGTTCTTC	CASSEGRLAVQQFF
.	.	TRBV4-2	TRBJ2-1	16	TGTGCCAGCAGCCAAGAGACGGGAATTCTTTACAATGAGCAGTTCTTC	CASSQETGILYNEQFF
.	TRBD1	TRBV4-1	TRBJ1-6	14	TGCGCCAGCAGCCTGGACAGGGACCGATCACCCCTCCACTTT	CASSLDRDRSPLHF
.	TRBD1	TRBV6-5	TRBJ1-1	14	TGTGCCAGCACCCCACACAGGGGGAAGACTGAAGCTTTCTTT	CASTPHRGKTEAFF
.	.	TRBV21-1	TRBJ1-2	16	TGTGCCAGCACCCCGAAGGGGGACACCGACAACTATGGCTACACCTTC	CASTPKGDTDNYGYTF
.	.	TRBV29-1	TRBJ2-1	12	TGCAGCGTTGGAGACGGAGCGTATGAGCAGTTCTTC	CSVGDGAYEQFF
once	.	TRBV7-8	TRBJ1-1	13	TGTGCCAGCAGCCAAGGACGGACCACTGAAGCTTTCTTT	CASSQGRTTEAFF
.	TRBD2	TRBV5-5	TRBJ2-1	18	TGTGCCAGCAGCTTGGGTGCCACCGTGGTAGCGGGTTACAATGAGCAGTTCTTC	CASSLGATVVAGYNEQFF
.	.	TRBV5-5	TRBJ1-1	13	TGTGCCAGCAGCTTTACTCTGGAAACTGAAGCTTTCTTT	CASSFTLETEAFF
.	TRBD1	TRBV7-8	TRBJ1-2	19	TGTGCCAGCAGCTTATTTATAAGACAGGGGGTCCCCACTAACTATGGCTACACCTTC	CASSLFIRQGVPTNYGYTF
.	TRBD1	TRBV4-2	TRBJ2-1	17	TGTGCCAGCAGCCAAAGACAGGGGACCCTTTCCTACAATGAGCAGTTCTTC	CASSQRQGTLSYNEQFF
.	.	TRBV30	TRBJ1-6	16	TGTGCCTGGACTCCGGACGTCAGCTCCTATAATTCACCCCTCCACTTT	CAWTPDVSSYNSPLHF
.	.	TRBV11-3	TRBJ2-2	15	TGTGCCAGCAGCTTAGTTGGGGGGAACACCGGGGAGCTGTTTTTT	CASSLVGGNTGELFF
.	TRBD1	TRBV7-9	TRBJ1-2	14	TGTGCCAGCAGCTTTGAAGGGGGCGCCTATGGCTACACCTTC	CASSFEGGAYGYTF
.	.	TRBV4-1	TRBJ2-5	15	TGCGCCAGCAGCCAGAGACTAGGGCGACAAGAGACCCAGTACTTC	CASSQRLGRQETQYF
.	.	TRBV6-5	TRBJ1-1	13	TGTGCCAGCAGTTACTCGGGGGGCACTGAAGCTTTCTTT	CASSYSGGTEAFF
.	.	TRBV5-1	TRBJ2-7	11	TGCGCCAGCAGCCAAAACTACGAGCAGTACTTC	CASSQNYEQYF
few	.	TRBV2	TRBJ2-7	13	TGTGCCAGCAGTACCCTCGGACTTAACGAGCAGTACTTC	CASSTLGLNEQYF
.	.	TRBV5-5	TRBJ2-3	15	TGTGCCAGCAGCCCTGAGGGGGGGGGCACAGATACGCAGTATTTT	CASSPEGGGTDTQYF
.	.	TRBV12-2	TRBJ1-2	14	TGTGCAAGTCGCTTAGGGGGACAGTACTGCGGCTACACCTTC	CASRLGGQYCGYTF
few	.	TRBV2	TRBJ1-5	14	TGTGCCAGCAGGCTACAGGAGCTCAATCAGCCCCAGCATTTT	CASRLQELNQPQHF
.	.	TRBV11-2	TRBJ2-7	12	TGTGCCAGCGGTTTTGCGGGGTACGAGCAGTACTTC	CASGFAGYEQYF
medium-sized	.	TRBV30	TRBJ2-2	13	TGTGCCTGGAGTCTGGCGAACACCGGGGAGCTGTTTTTT	CAWSLANTGELFF
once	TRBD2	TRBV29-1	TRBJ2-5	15	TGCAGCGTGAAGACTAGCGGGGGCGCACCTGGGGCCCAGTACTTC	CSVKTSGGAPGAQYF
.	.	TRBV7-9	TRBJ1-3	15	TGTGCCAGCAGCTATCGACAGGAATCTGGAAACACCATATATTTT	CASSYRQESGNTIYF
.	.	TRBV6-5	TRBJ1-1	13	TGTGCCAGCAGTTACGCCCAAAACACTGAAGCTTTCTTT	CASSYAQNTEAFF
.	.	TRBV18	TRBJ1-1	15	TGTGCCAGCTCCGAAAGGGGGGTCCCGGCGGCTGAAGCTTTCTTT	CASSERGVPAAEAFF
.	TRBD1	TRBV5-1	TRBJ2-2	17	TGCGCCAGCAGCTTGTTAGCAGGACAGGTGAACACCGGGGAGCTGTTTTTT	CASSLLAGQVNTGELFF
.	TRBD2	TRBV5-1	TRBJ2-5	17	TGCGCCAGCAGCTTGTCGGCCCAGCGGGGGGGAGGAGAGACCCAGTACTTC	CASSLSAQRGGGETQYF
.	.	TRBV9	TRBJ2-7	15	TGTGCCAGCAGCGTGGGGTGGCTGGGTGGCTACGAGCAGTACTTC	CASSVGWLGGYEQYF